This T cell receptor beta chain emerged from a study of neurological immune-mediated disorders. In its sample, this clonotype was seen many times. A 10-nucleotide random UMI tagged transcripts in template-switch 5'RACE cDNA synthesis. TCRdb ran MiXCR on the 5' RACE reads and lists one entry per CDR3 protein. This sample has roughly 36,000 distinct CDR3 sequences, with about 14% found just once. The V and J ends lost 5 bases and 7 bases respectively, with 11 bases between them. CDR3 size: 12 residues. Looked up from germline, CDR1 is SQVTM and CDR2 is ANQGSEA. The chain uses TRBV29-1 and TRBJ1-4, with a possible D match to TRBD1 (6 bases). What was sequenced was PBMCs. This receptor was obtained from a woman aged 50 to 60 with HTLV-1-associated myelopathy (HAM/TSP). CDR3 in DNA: TGCAGCGTTCGGCAGGGGACTGAAAAACTGTTTTTT. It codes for CSVRQGTEKLFF.